The 5 T cell receptor beta chains listed next were all sequenced from one sample in a study of T cell responses to AZD1222 COVID-19 vaccine (TCRdb year 2021). The library was obtained by the immunoSEQ multiplex PCR assay. TCRdb limited this immuneACCESS table to in-frame rearrangements with V and J called. A share of clones is missing; checked studies link under half to unresolved V genes, and the rest is unexplained. Recorded for this sample are roughly 180,000 clones; around 88% of them occurred a single time. 0.49% of the sample is in the top ten clones. Reading the label with the study, this specimen's time point is: baseline before first vaccination. The sequencing used peripheral blood, collected on day 0 of AZD1222 vaccination. These TCRs come from an adult in good health.

On this clone: Other nucleotide sequences in the sample specify the same CDR3. The genes are TRBV4-2 and TRBJ1-3, with D hard to call. This CDR3 is built from 15 residues. Trimming removed 0 bases from V and 0 bases from J, with 6 bases in between. The germline CDR1 and CDR2 sequences are LGHNA and YNFKEQ. The CDR3 DNA follows: TGTGCCAGCAGCCAAGACAGGTTCTCTGGAAACACCATATATTTT. It codes for CASSQDRFSGNTIYF.

The chain employs TRBV7-9 and TRBJ1-2; 11 bases fit TRBD1. The CDR3 loop spans 15 amino acids. After removal of 6 bases from V and 4 bases from J, the junction contained 7 bases not matched to a gene. From germline, CDR1 is SEHNR and CDR2 FQNEAQ (reference sequence). CDR3 loop: CASRPGQGEGYGYTF. For the CDR3, the DNA is TGTGCCAGCAGACCGGGACAGGGGGAGGGCTATGGCTACACCTTC.

Comment on this clone: The germline gene is not matched at one end of the junction; a read error may be the cause. The chain has TRBV2 and TRBJ2-3; TRBD1 matches 8 bases. Germline V gene lookup returns CDR1 SNHLY and CDR2 FYNNEI. The CDR3 sequence is 11 residues long. The CDR3 nucleotides are TGTGCCAGCAACGCCCAGACAGGGGCCTCGTTT. It translates to CASNAQTGASF.

This sequence joins TRBV6-2 or TRBV6-3 and TRBJ2-3, with 11 bases that match TRBD2. With 3 bases clipped from V and 4 bases from J, the junction kept 12 bases outside the gene matches. From germline, CDR1 is MNHEY and CDR2 SVGEGT. The CDR3 runs to 18 residues. The CDR3 sequence is CASSYPLWGSGGADTQYF. The CDR3 nucleotides read TGTGCCAGCAGTTATCCCCTCTGGGGTAGCGGGGGGGCAGATACGCAGTATTTT.

The chain is built from TRBV12-3 or TRBV12-4 and TRBJ2-7; possibly TRBD1 for D (6 bases). Trimming stripped 3 bases from V and 4 bases from J, with 10 bases between. CDR3 length: 13 amino acids. The CDR3 DNA reads TGTGCCAGCAGTTTTTCCAGGGGTTACGAGCAGTACTTC. Its translation is CASSFSRGYEQYF.